The clone carrying this T cell receptor beta chain has more than one count but fewer than ten. What it binds is unknown. The isolated RNA, all of it, was reverse transcribed, so expressed TCRB transcripts were what got sequenced. The method was immunoSEQ multiplex PCR; TCRdb's version includes in-frame clones alone and lacks a portion of them. The profile shows 600,000 to 700,000 clones, around an eighth of them singletons. This specimen belongs to a study of beta chain features in type 1 diabetes. Overall study context: All samples combined gave roughly 100 million sorted cells for examination. Study-wide points: There was no resolution here of whether HLA type influences TCRB rearrangement. Because the template was cDNA, high-expressing cells might be over-represented. Moderate yet significant TCRB CDR3 shortening was seen in Type 1 diabetes patients in all four CD4+ subsets.

With 1 base removed from V and 0 bases from J, the gap between germline ends came to 9 bases. Germline loops: CDR1 SEHNR, CDR2 FQNEAQ (reference sequence). This CDR3 has 15 residues. This chain links TRBV7-9 with TRBJ1-1; D is unresolved. This TCR was recovered from a man younger than 35 with type 1 diabetes. Sequenced: naive CD4+ T cells from blood. CDR3 in amino acids: CASSLVTKLNTEAFF. The CDR3 DNA sequence: TGTGCCAGCAGCTTAGTAACAAAATTGAACACTGAAGCTTTCTTT.